Sequencing of this T cell receptor (beta chain) was carried out in a study of technical replicates of blood from a few donors. This table comes from immunoSEQ multiplex PCR, and its TCRdb copy is limited to in-frame clones, with some not included. The sample contains about 14,000 clones, approximately 95% of which appear only once. The trim removed 4 bases at V and 1 base at J, leaving 8 bases unmatched. CDR3 length: 15 residues. The germline V gene has CDR1 GTSNPN and CDR2 SVGIG (reference sequence). The sequence derives from a human donor in good health. The sequencing sample was made of PBMCs. The V gene is TRBV30, the J gene TRBJ1-1, with TRBD1 matching 8 bases. The CDR3 DNA follows: TGTGCCTGGACTTCCGGACAGGGCAGGAACACTGAAGCTTTCTTT. Encoded protein: CAWTSGQGRNTEAFF.